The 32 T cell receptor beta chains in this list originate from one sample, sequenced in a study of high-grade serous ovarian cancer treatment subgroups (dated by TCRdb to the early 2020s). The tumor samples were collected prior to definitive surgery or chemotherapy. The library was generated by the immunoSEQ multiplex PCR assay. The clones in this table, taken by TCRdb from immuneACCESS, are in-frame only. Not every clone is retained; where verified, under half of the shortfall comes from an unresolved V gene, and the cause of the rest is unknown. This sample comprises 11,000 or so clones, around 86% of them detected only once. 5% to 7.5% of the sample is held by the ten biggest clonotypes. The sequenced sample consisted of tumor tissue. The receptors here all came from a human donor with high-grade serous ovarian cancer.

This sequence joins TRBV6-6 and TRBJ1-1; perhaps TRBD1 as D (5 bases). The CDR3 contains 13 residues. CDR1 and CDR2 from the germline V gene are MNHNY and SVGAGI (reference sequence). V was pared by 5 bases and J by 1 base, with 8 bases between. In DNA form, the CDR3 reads TGTGCCAGCAGTGACGGACAGAACACTGAAGCTTTCTTT. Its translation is CASSDGQNTEAFF.

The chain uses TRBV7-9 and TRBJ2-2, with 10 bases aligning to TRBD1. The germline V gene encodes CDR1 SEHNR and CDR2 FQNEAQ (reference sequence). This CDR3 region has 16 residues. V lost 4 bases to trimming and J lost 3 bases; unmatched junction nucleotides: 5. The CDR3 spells CASSSTGGAYTGELFF. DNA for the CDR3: TGTGCCAGCAGCTCGACAGGGGGCGCCTACACCGGGGAGCTGTTTTTT.

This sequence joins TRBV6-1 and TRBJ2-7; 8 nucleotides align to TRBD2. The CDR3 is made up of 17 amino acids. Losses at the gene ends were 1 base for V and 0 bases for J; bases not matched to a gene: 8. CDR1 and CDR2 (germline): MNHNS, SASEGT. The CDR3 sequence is CASSEGGSGKGSYEQYF. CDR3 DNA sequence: TGTGCCAGCAGTGAAGGGGGTAGCGGGAAAGGCTCCTACGAGCAGTACTTC.

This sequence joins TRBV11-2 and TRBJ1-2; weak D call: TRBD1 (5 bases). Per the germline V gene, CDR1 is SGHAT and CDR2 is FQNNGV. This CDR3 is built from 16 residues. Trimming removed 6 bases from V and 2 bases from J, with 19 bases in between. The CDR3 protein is CASRETWGRTNYGYTF. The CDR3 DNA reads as TGTGCCAGCAGGGAGACTTGGGGGAGGACCAACTATGGCTACACCTTC. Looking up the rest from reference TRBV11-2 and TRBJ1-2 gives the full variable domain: EAGVAQSPRYKIIEKRQSVAFWCNPISGHATLYWYQQILGQGPKLLIQFQNNGVVDDSQLPKDRFSAERLKGVDSTLKIQPAKLEDSAVYLCASRETWGRTNYGYTFGSGTRLTVV.

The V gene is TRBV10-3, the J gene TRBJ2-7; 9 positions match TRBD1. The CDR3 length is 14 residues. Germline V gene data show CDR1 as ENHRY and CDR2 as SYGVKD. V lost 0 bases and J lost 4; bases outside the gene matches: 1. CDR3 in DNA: TGTGCCATCAGTGAGTCCGGGACAGGGTACGAGCAGTACTTC. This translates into CAISESGTGYEQYF.

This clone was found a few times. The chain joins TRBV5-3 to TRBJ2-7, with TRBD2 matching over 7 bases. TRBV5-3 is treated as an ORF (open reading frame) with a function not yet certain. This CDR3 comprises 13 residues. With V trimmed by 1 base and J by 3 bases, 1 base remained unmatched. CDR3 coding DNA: TGTGCCAGAAGCTTGCGGACTAGCTACGAGCAGTACTTC. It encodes CARSLRTSYEQYF.

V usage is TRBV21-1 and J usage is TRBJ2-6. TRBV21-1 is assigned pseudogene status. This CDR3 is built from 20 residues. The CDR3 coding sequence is TGTGCCAGCAGCAAAGGCTGCGTACGGGGGGACAGCTCTGGGGCCAACGTCCTGACTTTC. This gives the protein CASSKGCVRGDSSGANVLTF.

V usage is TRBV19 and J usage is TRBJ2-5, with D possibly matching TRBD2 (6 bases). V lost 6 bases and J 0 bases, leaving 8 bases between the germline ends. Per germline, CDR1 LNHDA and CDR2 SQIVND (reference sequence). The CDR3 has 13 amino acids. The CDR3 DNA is TGTGCCAGTAGGGGGGGAAACCAAGAGACCCAGTACTTC. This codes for CASRGGNQETQYF. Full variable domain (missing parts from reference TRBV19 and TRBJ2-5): DGGITQSPKYLFRKEGQNVTLSCEQNLNHDAMYWYRQDPGQGLRLIYYSQIVNDFQKGDIAEGYSVSREKKESFPLTVTSAQKNPTAFYLCASRGGNQETQYFGPGTRLLVL.

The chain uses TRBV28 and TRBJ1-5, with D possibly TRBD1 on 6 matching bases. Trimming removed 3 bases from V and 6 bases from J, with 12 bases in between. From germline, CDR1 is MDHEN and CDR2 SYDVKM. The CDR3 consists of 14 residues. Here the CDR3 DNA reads TGTGCCAGCAGTTTTCCAGGGGCAGGTCAGCCCCAGCATTTT. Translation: CASSFPGAGQPQHF.

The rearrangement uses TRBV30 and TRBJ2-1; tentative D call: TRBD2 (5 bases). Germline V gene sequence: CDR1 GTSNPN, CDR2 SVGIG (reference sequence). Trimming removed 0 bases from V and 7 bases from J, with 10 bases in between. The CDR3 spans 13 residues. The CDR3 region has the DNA TGTGCCTGGAGTGTATTCTCGGGGAATGAGCAGTTCTTC. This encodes CAWSVFSGNEQFF.

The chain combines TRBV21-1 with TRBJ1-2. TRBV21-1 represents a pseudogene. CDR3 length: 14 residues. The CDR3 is CASSKAGVIGGYTF. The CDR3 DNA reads TGTGCCAGCAGCAAAGCGGGAGTCATAGGTGGCTACACCTTC.

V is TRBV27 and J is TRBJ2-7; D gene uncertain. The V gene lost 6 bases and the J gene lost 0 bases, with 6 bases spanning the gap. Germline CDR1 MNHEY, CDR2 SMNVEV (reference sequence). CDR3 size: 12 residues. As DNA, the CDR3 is TGTGCCAGCAGAGAAAGCTCCTACGAGCAGTACTTC. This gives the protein CASRESSYEQYF.

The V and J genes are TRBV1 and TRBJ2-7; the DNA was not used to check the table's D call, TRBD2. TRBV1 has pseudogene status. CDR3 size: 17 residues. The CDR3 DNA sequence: TGCACCAGCAGCCAAAGGACTAGCGCGAACTTCACCTACGAGCAGTACTTC. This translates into CTSSQRTSANFTYEQYF.

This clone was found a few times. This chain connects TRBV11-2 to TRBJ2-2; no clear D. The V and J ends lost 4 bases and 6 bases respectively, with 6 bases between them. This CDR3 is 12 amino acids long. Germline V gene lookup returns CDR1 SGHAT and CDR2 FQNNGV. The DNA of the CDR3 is TGTGCCAGCAGCTCAGCCTCCGGGGAGCTGTTTTTT. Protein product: CASSSASGELFF.

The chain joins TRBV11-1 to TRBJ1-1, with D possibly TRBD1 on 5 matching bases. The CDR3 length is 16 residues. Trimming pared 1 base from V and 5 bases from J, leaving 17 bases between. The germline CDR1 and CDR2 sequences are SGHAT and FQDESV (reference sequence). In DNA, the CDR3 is TGTGCCAGCAGCTTAGGGCCCCAGGGAGGTCGGACTGAAGCTTTCTTT. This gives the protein CASSLGPQGGRTEAFF.

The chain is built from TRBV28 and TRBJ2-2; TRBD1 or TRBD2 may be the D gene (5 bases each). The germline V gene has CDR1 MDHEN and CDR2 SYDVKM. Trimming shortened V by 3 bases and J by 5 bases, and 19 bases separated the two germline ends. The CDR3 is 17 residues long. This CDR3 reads CASSFPGTHVVTGELFF. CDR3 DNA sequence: TGTGCCAGCAGTTTTCCGGGGACCCACGTGGTGACCGGGGAGCTGTTTTTT.

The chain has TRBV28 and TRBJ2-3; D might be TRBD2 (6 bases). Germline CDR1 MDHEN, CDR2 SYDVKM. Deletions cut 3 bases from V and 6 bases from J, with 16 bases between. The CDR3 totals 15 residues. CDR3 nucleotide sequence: TGTGCCAGCAGTTTGGGCGGAGGGTATAGGGATACGCAGTATTTT. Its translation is CASSLGGGYRDTQYF.

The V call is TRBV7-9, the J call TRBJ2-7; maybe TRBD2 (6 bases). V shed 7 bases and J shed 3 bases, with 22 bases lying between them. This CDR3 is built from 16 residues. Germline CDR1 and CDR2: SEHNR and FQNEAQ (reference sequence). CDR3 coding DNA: TGTGCCAGCACCAAGACCGGCGGGACTCGGCGCTACGAGCAGTACTTC. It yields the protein CASTKTGGTRRYEQYF.

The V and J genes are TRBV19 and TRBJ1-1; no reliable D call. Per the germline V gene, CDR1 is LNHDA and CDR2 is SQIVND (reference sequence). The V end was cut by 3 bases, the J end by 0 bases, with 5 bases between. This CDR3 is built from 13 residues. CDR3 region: CASSITLNTEAFF. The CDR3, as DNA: TGTGCCAGTAGTATCACCTTGAACACTGAAGCTTTCTTT.

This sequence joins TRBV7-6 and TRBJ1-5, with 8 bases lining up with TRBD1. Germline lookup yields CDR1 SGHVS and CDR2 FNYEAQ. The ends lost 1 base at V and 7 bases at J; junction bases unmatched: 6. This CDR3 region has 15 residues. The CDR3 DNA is TGTGCCAGCAGCTTAGGGGGGGCAGGGGGCCAGCCCCAGCATTTT. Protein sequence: CASSLGGAGGQPQHF.

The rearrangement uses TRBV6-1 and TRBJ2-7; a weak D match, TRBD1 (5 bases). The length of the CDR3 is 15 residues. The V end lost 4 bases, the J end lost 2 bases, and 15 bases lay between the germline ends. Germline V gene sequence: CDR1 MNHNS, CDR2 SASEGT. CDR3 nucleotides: TGTGCCAGCAGTGCTAGTACGTCAGGGACCTACGAGCAGTACTTC. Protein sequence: CASSASTSGTYEQYF.

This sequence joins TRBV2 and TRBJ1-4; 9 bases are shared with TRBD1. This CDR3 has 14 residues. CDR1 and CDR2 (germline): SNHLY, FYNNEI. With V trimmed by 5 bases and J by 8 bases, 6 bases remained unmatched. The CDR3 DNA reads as TGTGCCAGCAGTAACCCGACAGGGGGAGAAAAACTGTTTTTT. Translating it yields CASSNPTGGEKLFF. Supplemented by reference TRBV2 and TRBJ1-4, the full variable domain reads EPEVTQTPSHQVTQMGQEVILRCVPISNHLYFYWYRQILGQKVEFLVSFYNNEISEKSEIFDDQFSVERPDGSNFTLKIRSTKLEDSAMYFCASSNPTGGEKLFFGSGTQLSVL.

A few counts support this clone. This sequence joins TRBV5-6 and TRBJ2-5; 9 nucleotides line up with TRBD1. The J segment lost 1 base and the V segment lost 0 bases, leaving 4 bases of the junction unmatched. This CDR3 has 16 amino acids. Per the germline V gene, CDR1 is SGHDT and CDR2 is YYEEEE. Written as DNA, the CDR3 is TGTGCCAGCAGCTTGGTAGGGACAGGGCTCCAAGAGACCCAGTACTTC. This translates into CASSLVGTGLQETQYF.

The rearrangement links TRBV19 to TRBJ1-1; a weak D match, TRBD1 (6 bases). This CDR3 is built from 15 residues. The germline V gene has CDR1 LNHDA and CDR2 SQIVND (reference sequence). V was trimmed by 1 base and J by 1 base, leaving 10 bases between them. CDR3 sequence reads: CASSIVGGPNTEAFF. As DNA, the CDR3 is TGTGCCAGTAGTATAGTTGGGGGCCCGAACACTGAAGCTTTCTTT.

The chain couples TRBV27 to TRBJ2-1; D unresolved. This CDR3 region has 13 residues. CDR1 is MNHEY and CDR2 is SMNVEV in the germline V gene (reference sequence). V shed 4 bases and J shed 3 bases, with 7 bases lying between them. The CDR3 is CASSSNRYNEQFF. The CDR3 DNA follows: TGTGCCAGCAGTTCTAACCGCTACAATGAGCAGTTCTTC.

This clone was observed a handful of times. This chain's CDR3 is CSARNQPQHF. The CDR3 DNA follows: TGCAGTGCTCGAAATCAGCCCCAGCATTTT. The chain has TRBV20-1 and TRBJ1-5; D call uncertain. The V end lost 5 bases, the J end lost 4 bases, and 3 bases lay between the germline ends. The germline CDR1 and CDR2 sequences are DFQATT and SNEGSKA (reference sequence). The CDR3 loop spans 10 amino acids.

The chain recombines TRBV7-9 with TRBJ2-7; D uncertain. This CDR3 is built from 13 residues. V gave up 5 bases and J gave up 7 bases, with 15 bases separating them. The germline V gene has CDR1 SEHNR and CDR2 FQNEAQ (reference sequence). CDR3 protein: CASSQQPEREQYF. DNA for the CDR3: TGTGCCAGCAGCCAGCAGCCCGAAAGGGAGCAGTACTTC.

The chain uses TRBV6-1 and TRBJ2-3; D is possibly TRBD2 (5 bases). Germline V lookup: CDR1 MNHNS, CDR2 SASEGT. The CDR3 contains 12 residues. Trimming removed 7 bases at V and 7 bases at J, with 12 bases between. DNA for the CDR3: TGTGCCAGCAAACTAGTGGGAAATACGCAGTATTTT. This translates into CASKLVGNTQYF.

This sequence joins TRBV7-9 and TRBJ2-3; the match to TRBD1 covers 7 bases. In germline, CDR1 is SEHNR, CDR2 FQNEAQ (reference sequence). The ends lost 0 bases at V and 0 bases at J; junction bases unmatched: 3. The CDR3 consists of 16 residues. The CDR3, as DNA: TGTGCCAGCAGCTTAGCCGGGACAGCTAGCACAGATACGCAGTATTTT. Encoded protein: CASSLAGTASTDTQYF.

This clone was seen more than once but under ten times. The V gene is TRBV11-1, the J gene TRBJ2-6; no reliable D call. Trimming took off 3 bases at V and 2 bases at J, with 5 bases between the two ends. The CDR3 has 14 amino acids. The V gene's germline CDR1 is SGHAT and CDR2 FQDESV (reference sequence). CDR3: CASSLGPGANVLTF. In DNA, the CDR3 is TGTGCCAGCAGCTTGGGCCCTGGGGCCAACGTCCTGACTTTC. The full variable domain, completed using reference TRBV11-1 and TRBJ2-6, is EAEVAQSPRYKITEKSQAVAFWCDPISGHATLYWYRQILGQGPELLVQFQDESVVDDSQLPKDRFSAERLKGVDSTLKIQPAELGDSAMYLCASSLGPGANVLTFGAGSRLTVL.

The CDR3 DNA is TGTGCCAGCAGTTCCACGCCCGGGACAGAAGTTTACGAGCAGTACTTC. Translation gives CASSSTPGTEVYEQYF. This chain joins TRBV28 and TRBJ2-7; TRBD1 matches at 7 bases. The CDR3 runs 16 residues. Germline CDR1 and CDR2: MDHEN and SYDVKM. Germline trimming cut 4 bases from V and 4 bases from J; bases unmatched to any gene: 13.

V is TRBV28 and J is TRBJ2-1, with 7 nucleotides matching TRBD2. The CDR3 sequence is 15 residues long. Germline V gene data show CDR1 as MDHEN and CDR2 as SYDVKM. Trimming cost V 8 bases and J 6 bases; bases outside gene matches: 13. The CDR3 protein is CASRKRGREFNEQFF. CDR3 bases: TGTGCCAGCCGGAAGCGGGGCCGGGAGTTCAATGAGCAGTTCTTC.